This entry is about one T cell receptor beta chain. This clone has a single count. Its cognate antigen has yet to be identified. No base quality values were provided; no much bigger clone lies one nucleotide off. According to the germline V gene (reference sequence), CDR1 reads SGHKS and CDR2 reads YYEKEE. The CDR3 covers 14 residues, taking in both the cysteine and the phenylalanine. The kept DNA is CDR3 alone, 42 bases in frame from the first base. V and J are truncated by 5 bases and 1 base respectively, leaving an intervening sequence of 12 bases. Each collaborating institution followed its own protocols to collect whole blood in K2EDTA tubes. For TCRbeta analysis, collaborators shipped samples as frozen whole blood, isolated PBMCs, or DNA extracted from either of those sample types. The immunoSEQ Assay, a bias-controlled multiplex PCR, was used to amplify TCRbeta CDR3 regions from genomic DNA. The published analysis was carried out like this. Within the assay, amplification of reference gene primers was used to estimate how many nucleated cells each sample contained. Sequence reads were collapsed and filtered to measure the absolute abundance of every unique TCRbeta CDR3 rearrangement. Productive Simpson clonality was computed per sample as the square root of Simpson's diversity index over productive rearrangements. In TCRdb, the immuneACCESS table is reduced to in-frame sequences with V and J assigned. These tables do not hold every clone; where another copy was compared, an unresolved V gene accounts for under half, and the others remain unexplained. Clone size and V and J calls were adopted from that table, with D and trimming inferred from the DNA. The sample table shows 150,000 to 170,000 clones, and about four fifths are seen once. The top ten clonotypes cover 3.7% of the sample.

The data are from a study of blood T cell repertoires in COVID-19 (dated by TCRdb to 2020 to 2022). Notes on the research overall: Samples from collaborators originated in the United States, Italy and Spain and spanned both the acute and convalescent phases of COVID-19. The samples were drawn from two sources: the first 160 participants of the ongoing ImmuneRACE study, and 1,000 to 1,500 subjects contributed by 6 global collaborators. The dataset comprised deeply sampled blood TCRbeta repertoires from subjects exposed to, actively infected with, or recovered from COVID-19. The repertoires were made available in a free public database intended to serve as a resource for research on the immune response to SARS-CoV-2. Where available, HLA class I and class II types were taken from metadata supplied by the sample provider and were not determined by assay-based typing. The prospective study material was composed of cDNA or gDNA derived from T cells, B-cell-depleted T cells, or PBMCs. The sample metadata nearly always contained a de-identified subject ID, COVID-19 status, age in years and sex.

Here is what the overall study found, with its caveats: How much clinical and demographic metadata was included differed by source and by participant, and the metadata was provided uncurated.

In this chain, TRBV5-5 is recombined with TRBJ1-1; the best D guess is TRBD1, with 5 bases matching. The sample taken for sequencing was peripheral blood. This TCR derives from a woman older than 75 with acute or convalescent COVID-19. The CDR3 is CASSLGHTNTEAFF. DNA sequence: TGTGCCAGCAGTCTTGGACACACGAACACTGAAGCTTTCTTT. Full variable domain (CDR3 extended with the reference TRBV5-5 and TRBJ1-1 proteins): DAGVTQSPTHLIKTRGQQVTLRCSPISGHKSVSWYQQVLGQGPQFIFQYYEKEERGRGNFPDRFSARQFPNYSSELNVNALLLGDSALYLCASSLGHTNTEAFFGQGTRLTVV.